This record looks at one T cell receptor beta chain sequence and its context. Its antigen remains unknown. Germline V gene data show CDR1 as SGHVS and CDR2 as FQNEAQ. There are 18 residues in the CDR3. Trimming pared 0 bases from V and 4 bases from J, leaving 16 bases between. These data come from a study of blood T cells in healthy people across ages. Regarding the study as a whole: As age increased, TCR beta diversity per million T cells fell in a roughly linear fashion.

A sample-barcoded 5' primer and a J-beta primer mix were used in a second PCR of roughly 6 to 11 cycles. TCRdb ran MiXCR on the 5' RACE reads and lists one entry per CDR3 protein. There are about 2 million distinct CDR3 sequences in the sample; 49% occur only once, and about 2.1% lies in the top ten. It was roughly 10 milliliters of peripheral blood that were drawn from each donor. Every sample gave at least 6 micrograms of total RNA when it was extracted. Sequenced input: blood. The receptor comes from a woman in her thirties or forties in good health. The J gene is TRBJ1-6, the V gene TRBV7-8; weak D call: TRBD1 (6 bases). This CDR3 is CASSLAPRGANYNSPLHF. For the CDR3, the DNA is TGTGCCAGCAGCTTAGCCCCAAGGGGGGCAAATTATAATTCACCCCTCCACTTT.